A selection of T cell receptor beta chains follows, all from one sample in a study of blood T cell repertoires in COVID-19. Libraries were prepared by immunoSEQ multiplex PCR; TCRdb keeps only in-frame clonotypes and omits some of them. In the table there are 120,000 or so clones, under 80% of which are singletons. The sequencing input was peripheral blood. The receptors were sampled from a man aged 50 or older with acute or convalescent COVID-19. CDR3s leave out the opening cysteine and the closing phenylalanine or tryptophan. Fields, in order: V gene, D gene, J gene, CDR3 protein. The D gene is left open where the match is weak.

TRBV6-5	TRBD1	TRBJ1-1	ASSPGQGLTEAF
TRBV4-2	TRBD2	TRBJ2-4	ASSPPEDGRDIQY
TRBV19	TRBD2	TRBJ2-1	ASSTTSGPYNEQF
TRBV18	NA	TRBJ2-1	ASSPLGWNEQF
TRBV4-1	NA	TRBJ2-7	ASSPNTQYPYEQY
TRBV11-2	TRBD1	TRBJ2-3	ASSSVRGPRPDTQY
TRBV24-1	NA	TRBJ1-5	ATSLYRVNQPQH
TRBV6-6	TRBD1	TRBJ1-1	ASSLGQVSGSAF
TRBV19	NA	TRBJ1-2	ASRAQGKDYGYT
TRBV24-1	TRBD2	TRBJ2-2	ATSDSASGRGIGELF
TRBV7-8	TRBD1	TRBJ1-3	ASSPRTGPSGNTIY
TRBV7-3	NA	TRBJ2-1	ASSLRSGSNEQF
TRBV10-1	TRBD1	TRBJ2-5	ASSDAGRTGGEGTQY
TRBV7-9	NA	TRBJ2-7	ASSTTGRYEQY
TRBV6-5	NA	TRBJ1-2	ASLDSKKFNYGYT
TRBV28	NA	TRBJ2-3	ASSLVGDPDTQY
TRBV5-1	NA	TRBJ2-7	ASRGWTDSYEQY
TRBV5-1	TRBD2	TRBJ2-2	ASSFLAGVNTGELF
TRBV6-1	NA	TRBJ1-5	ASSEVEDYQPQH
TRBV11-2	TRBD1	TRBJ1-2	ASSLGGQGDGYT
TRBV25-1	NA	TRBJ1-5	ASSEYHRIQGQPQH
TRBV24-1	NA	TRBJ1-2	ATSDPASYGYT
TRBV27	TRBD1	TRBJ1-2	ASSLGQGVFGYT
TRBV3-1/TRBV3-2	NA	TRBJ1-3	ASSQMLSSGNTIY
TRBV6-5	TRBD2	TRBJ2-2	ASGTSRITGELF
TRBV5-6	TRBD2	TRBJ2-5	ASSLGGGAQETQY
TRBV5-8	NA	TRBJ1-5	ASSSWGLFSNQPQH
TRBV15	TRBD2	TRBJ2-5	ATSRDPSGQETQY
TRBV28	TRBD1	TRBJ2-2	ASSLYGTGFLGELF
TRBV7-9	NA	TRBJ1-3	ASSSRQLDTIY
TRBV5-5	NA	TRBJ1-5	ASSLGQTNQPQH
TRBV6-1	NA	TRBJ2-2	ASSEFRNTGELF
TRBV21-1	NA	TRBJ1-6	ASSKTAGHNSPLH
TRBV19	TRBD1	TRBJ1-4	ASSPWDRAEKLF
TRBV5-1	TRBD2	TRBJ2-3	ASSIGLVGSTDTQY
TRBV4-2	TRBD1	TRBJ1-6	ASSQDQQGPLTYNSPLH
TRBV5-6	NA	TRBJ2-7	ASSQTPYSYEQY